This T cell receptor (beta chain) is drawn from a study of blood T cell repertoires in COVID-19. The overall study: The United States, Italy and Spain provided the acute and convalescent COVID-19 samples. Nucleic acid was either cDNA or gDNA, and it came from T cells, B-cell-depleted T cells, or PBMCs.

Original methodology: Cell counts per sample came from amplifying reference gene primers. TCRdb's table, derived via immunoSEQ multiplex PCR, lists solely in-frame clones and lacks some. V and J calls and clone size come straight from that table; D and trimming were deduced from the DNA. The table lists around 270,000 clones, 80% to 90% of them singletons. The TCR sequence derives from a man under 40 with active or convalescent COVID-19. Sequencing input: peripheral blood.

The CDR3 reads CASSPTFGGTNEKLFF. The CDR3 bases are TGCGCCAGCAGCCCAACGTTTGGGGGGACTAATGAAAAACTGTTTTTT. V is TRBV4-1 and J is TRBJ1-4, with a possible D match to TRBD1 (5 bases). CDR1 MGHRA and CDR2 YSYEKL come from the germline V gene. CDR3 length: 16 amino acids. The V end was cut by 4 bases, the J end by 2 bases, with 14 bases between.